These 24 T cell receptor beta chains were all obtained from the same sample, sequenced in a study of blood T cell repertoires in COVID-19. Profiled with immunoSEQ multiplex PCR; TCRdb holds only in-frame clones, not every one. The table records 150,000 to 200,000 clones, approximately 90% of them present only once. The sample was peripheral blood. The origin of the receptors is a man between 18 and 29 years old with active or convalescent COVID-19.

V and J are TRBV11-3 and TRBJ1-1; TRBD1 might be the D (5 bases). The V gene's germline CDR1 is SGHNT and CDR2 YENEEA. V was clipped by 4 bases and J by 5 bases, with 11 bases between them. The CDR3 consists of 13 residues. The CDR3 sequence: CASSWGGATEAFF. Here the CDR3 DNA reads TGTGCCAGCAGCTGGGGCGGTGCAACTGAAGCTTTCTTT.

The rearrangement joins TRBV7-9 to TRBJ1-6; D is uncertain. V was shortened by 4 bases and J by 7 bases, with 8 bases between the two germline ends. From germline, CDR1 is SEHNR and CDR2 FQNEAQ (reference sequence). This CDR3 spans 13 amino acids. CDR3 loop: CASSYSGNSPLHF. The CDR3 DNA reads as TGTGCCAGCAGCTACAGTGGAAATTCACCCCTCCACTTT.

The chain links TRBV24-1 to TRBJ2-1; 11 bases line up with TRBD2. The V gene's germline CDR1 is KGHDR and CDR2 SFDVKD. Trimming cost V 5 bases and J 7 bases; bases outside gene matches: 9. The CDR3 covers 16 residues. CDR3 sequence: CATSVVAGGPYNEQFF. CDR3 coding DNA: TGTGCCACCAGTGTTGTAGCGGGAGGGCCTTATAATGAGCAGTTCTTC.

In this sample, this clone turned up a few times. The chain is built from TRBV7-2 and TRBJ1-2; D perhaps matches TRBD1 (6 bases). The V gene lost 4 bases and the J gene lost 3 bases, with 9 bases spanning the gap. The germline V gene encodes CDR1 SGHTA and CDR2 FQGNSA. The CDR3 is 13 residues long. The CDR3 nucleotides read TGTGCCAGCAGCTCAAGGACAGACTATGGCTACACCTTC. Residues: CASSSRTDYGYTF.

J is TRBJ2-7 and V is TRBV4-2, with 12 bases lining up with TRBD2. Germline trimming cut 0 bases from V and 1 base from J; bases unmatched to any gene: 7. The CDR3 covers 18 residues. Germline CDR1 and CDR2: LGHNA and YNFKEQ. The CDR3 DNA reads as TGTGCCAGCAGCCAAGATTTGAACGGACTAGCGGGGTCCTACGAGCAGTACTTC. This encodes CASSQDLNGLAGSYEQYF.

This clone was detected only once. The gene calls are TRBV28 and TRBJ2-7; 9 bases line up with TRBD2. This CDR3 spans 16 amino acids. In germline, CDR1 is MDHEN, CDR2 SYDVKM. V lost 5 bases, J lost 0 bases, and 8 bases stayed unmatched. The CDR3 nucleotides are TGTGCCAGCAGTGGGGGGACTAGCAGCAGCTCCTACGAGCAGTACGTC. Residues: CASSGGTSSSSYEQYV.

V is TRBV14 and J is TRBJ1-2, with D hard to call. Germline V gene lookup returns CDR1 SGHDN and CDR2 FVKESK. The CDR3 is made up of 14 amino acids. The germline V and J ends were trimmed by 0 bases and 7 bases, with 12 bases remaining between them. CDR3 DNA: TGTGCCAGCAGCCAAGAAGAACGGGTTGCTGGCTACACCTTC. Its translation is CASSQEERVAGYTF.

In this sample, this clone turned up a few times. V usage is TRBV5-1 and J usage is TRBJ1-2, with 9 bases identical to TRBD1. CDR1 is SGHRS, CDR2 YFSETQ, per germline. This CDR3 has 14 amino acids. J lost 7 bases, V lost 1 base, and 5 bases had no gene match. The CDR3 nucleotides are TGCGCCAGCAGCTTGACAGGGGGCCGAGGTGGCTACACCTTC. Its translation: CASSLTGGRGGYTF.

The CDR3 coding sequence is TGTGCCAGCGCTAGTGGGAGCTCCTACAATGAGCAGTTCTTC. This translates into CASASGSSYNEQFF. The J gene is TRBJ2-1, the V gene TRBV6-6, with D tentatively TRBD2 (5 bases). V lost 8 bases to trimming and J lost 0 bases, with 11 bases between them. The germline gives CDR1 MNHNY, CDR2 SVGAGI (reference sequence). This CDR3 has 14 residues.

The V gene is TRBV5-1, the J gene TRBJ2-5, with D possibly being TRBD2 (7 bases). The CDR3 has 14 amino acids. CDR1 is SGHRS, CDR2 YFSETQ, per germline. Trimming stripped 10 bases from V and 5 bases from J, with 21 bases between. The CDR3 spells CAPRPRERGETQYF. DNA for the CDR3: TGCGCCCCTAGACCGCGGGAGAGGGGGGAGACCCAGTACTTC.

This chain links TRBV6-5 with TRBJ2-7; a weak D match, TRBD2 (5 bases). Germline V CDR1 and CDR2: MNHEY, SVGAGI. The V end lost 6 bases, the J end lost 1 base, and 13 bases lay between the germline ends. The CDR3 sequence is 14 residues long. The CDR3 DNA sequence: TGTGCCAGCAGGAGGGTTGAGGCGTCCTACGAGCAGTACTTC. Translating it yields CASRRVEASYEQYF.

V and J are TRBV5-1 and TRBJ2-1, with 9 bases aligning to TRBD2. The CDR3 extends over 16 amino acids. The germline gives CDR1 SGHRS, CDR2 YFSETQ. Trimming removed 0 bases from V and 9 bases from J; junction bases left unmatched: 10. The CDR3 DNA sequence: TGCGCCAGCAGCTTGGATCCGTCCCTAGCGGGAAGTGAGCAGTTCTTC. It translates to CASSLDPSLAGSEQFF.

This clone was seen more than once but under ten times. The chain has TRBV5-1 and TRBJ1-1; 7 nucleotides match TRBD1. The V gene end was trimmed by 3 bases and the J gene end by 8 bases; junction bases not matched to a gene: 7. The germline V gene has CDR1 SGHRS and CDR2 YFSETQ. The CDR3 runs to 13 residues. CDR3 DNA sequence: TGCGCCAGCAGCTGGGGGACAGTCGCCGAAGCTTTCTTT. It is translated as CASSWGTVAEAFF.

This clone was seen once. The CDR3 DNA reads TGCAGCGTTCCGGTTGGGGAGGGGACCCAGTACTTC. This gives the protein CSVPVGEGTQYF. J is TRBJ2-5 and V is TRBV29-1, with 7 bases identical to TRBD2. Losses at the gene ends were 5 bases for V and 7 bases for J; bases not matched to a gene: 7. This CDR3 spans 12 amino acids. The germline V gene has CDR1 SQVTM and CDR2 ANQGSEA.

The V and J genes are TRBV6-5 and TRBJ1-1; D perhaps matches TRBD1 (6 bases). The CDR3 is 15 amino acids. The V gene's germline CDR1 is MNHEY and CDR2 SVGAGI. V was pared by 4 bases and J by 0 bases, with 12 bases between. The CDR3 sequence is CASSFDRHMNTEAFF. The CDR3 region has the DNA TGTGCCAGCAGTTTTGACAGGCACATGAACACTGAAGCTTTCTTT.

The V call is TRBV2, the J call TRBJ1-2, with a weak D call TRBD1 (5 bases). The CDR3 loop spans 13 amino acids. Trimming removed 4 bases from V and 4 bases from J, with 10 bases in between. Germline CDR1 SNHLY, CDR2 FYNNEI. The CDR3 region has the DNA TGTGCCAGCAGTGGGGGCAGCCTCTATGGCTACACCTTC. Its translation is CASSGGSLYGYTF. Looking up the rest from reference TRBV2 and TRBJ1-2 gives the full variable domain: EPEVTQTPSHQVTQMGQEVILRCVPISNHLYFYWYRQILGQKVEFLVSFYNNEISEKSEIFDDQFSVERPDGSNFTLKIRSTKLEDSAMYFCASSGGSLYGYTFGSGTRLTVV.

This chain links TRBV11-3 with TRBJ2-5; D gene unclear. Germline-derived CDR1 and CDR2 are SGHNT and YENEEA. The CDR3 covers 12 residues. Between the trimmed V and J ends, which lost 1 base and 5 bases, there was a span of 5 bases. The CDR3 loop is CASSLGAETQYF. CDR3 nucleotide sequence: TGTGCCAGCAGCTTAGGGGCGGAGACCCAGTACTTC.

The gene calls are TRBV5-6 and TRBJ1-5; D ambiguous. CDR1 is SGHDT and CDR2 is YYEEEE in the germline V gene. V was trimmed by 1 base and J by 6 bases, leaving 8 bases between them. The CDR3 has 13 amino acids. This chain's CDR3 is CASSLTGSQPQHF. CDR3 sequence (DNA): TGTGCCAGCAGCTTGACGGGTTCTCAGCCCCAGCATTTT.

The J gene is TRBJ1-6, the V gene TRBV2; D perhaps matches TRBD1 (6 bases). The V and J ends lost 5 bases and 10 bases respectively, with 18 bases between them. The CDR3 runs 15 residues. The germline CDR1 and CDR2 sequences are SNHLY and FYNNEI. Here the CDR3 DNA reads TGTGCCAGCAGTAGGGACACCACGGAGGTCTCACCCCTCCACTTT. It is translated as CASSRDTTEVSPLHF. Complete variable domain (other parts from reference TRBV2 and TRBJ1-6): EPEVTQTPSHQVTQMGQEVILRCVPISNHLYFYWYRQILGQKVEFLVSFYNNEISEKSEIFDDQFSVERPDGSNFTLKIRSTKLEDSAMYFCASSRDTTEVSPLHFGNGTRLTVT.

This sequence joins TRBV5-1 and TRBJ1-1, with D maybe TRBD1 (6 bases). Per the germline V gene, CDR1 is SGHRS and CDR2 is YFSETQ. CDR3 length equals 13 residues. V lost 0 bases, J lost 5 bases, and 8 bases lay in between. CDR3 in DNA: TGCGCCAGCAGCTTGGACAGGGCGACTGAAGCTTTCTTT. Its translation is CASSLDRATEAFF.

This clone was seen only once. The chain joins TRBV11-2 to TRBJ1-1; tentatively, D is TRBD1 (5 bases). Trimming took 6 bases from V and 1 from J, leaving 12 bases between them. CDR1 and CDR2 (germline): SGHAT, FQNNGV. The CDR3 is made up of 14 amino acids. The CDR3 loop reads CASSRGGGNTEAFF. The CDR3 DNA reads as TGTGCCAGCAGTCGCGGGGGGGGGAACACTGAAGCTTTCTTT.

This clone was counted once. The DNA of the CDR3 is TGTGCCAGCAGCTCAGGGGGTAATGAGCAGTTCTTC. Translating gives CASSSGGNEQFF. The rearrangement joins TRBV11-3 to TRBJ2-1; 7 bases agree with TRBD1. Looked up from germline, CDR1 is SGHNT and CDR2 is YENEEA. CDR3 size: 12 residues. V trimming: 4 bases; J trimming: 7 bases; junction bases outside the gene matches: 1.

CDR3 bases: TGTGCCAGCAGACTTAGTGGTGAAAACACCATATATTTT. This sequence encodes CASRLSGENTIYF. The rearrangement links TRBV28 to TRBJ1-3; D is unresolved. V was cut by 6 bases and J by 6 bases, with 12 bases left in between. The CDR3 contains 13 residues. Germline V gene lookup returns CDR1 MDHEN and CDR2 SYDVKM.

J is TRBJ2-1 and V is TRBV6-5, with 11 positions matching TRBD2. Germline trimming cut 6 bases from V and 4 bases from J; bases unmatched to any gene: 2. Looked up from germline, CDR1 is MNHEY and CDR2 is SVGAGI. The CDR3 totals 14 residues. The CDR3 loop is CASRGLADYNEQFF. The CDR3 DNA follows: TGTGCCAGCAGGGGACTAGCGGATTACAATGAGCAGTTCTTC.